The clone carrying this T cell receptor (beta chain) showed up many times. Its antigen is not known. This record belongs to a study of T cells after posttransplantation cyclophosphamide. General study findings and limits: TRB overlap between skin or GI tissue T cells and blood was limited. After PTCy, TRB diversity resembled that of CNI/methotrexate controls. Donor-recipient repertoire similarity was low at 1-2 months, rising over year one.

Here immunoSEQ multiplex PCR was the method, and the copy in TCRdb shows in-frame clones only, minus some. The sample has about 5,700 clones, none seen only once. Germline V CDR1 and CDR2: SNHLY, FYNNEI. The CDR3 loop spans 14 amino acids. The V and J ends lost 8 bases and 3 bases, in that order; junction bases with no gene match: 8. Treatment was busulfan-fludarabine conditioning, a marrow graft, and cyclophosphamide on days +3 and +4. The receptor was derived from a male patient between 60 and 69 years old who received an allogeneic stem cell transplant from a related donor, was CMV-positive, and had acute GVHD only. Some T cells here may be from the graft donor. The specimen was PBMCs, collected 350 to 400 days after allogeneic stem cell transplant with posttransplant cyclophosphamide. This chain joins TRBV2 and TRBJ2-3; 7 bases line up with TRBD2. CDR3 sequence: CASLLAKSTDTQYF. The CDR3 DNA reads TGTGCCAGCCTACTAGCGAAATCTACAGATACGCAGTATTTT.